There are a few counts of the clone carrying this TCR beta chain. Libraries were prepared by immunoSEQ multiplex PCR; TCRdb keeps only in-frame clonotypes and omits some of them. Among about 410,000 clones listed, about nine tenths were seen once. The sample originates from a study of control samples from healthy donors and cancer patients. This CDR3 comprises 14 residues. The V segment lost 3 bases and the J segment 5 bases; nucleotides outside the gene matches: 8. Germline CDR1 and CDR2: SGDLS and YYNGEE. Specimen: PBMCs. The TCR originated in a man aged 35 to 55 with head and neck cancer. The chain is built from TRBV9 and TRBJ2-7, with 7 bases matching TRBD1. In DNA, the CDR3 is TGTGCCAGCAGCGAGATGACAGGGACGGACGAGCAGTACTTC. Encoded protein: CASSEMTGTDEQYF. The entire variable domain, with the rest obtained from reference TRBV9 and TRBJ2-7, is as follows: DSGVTQTPKHLITATGQRVTLRCSPRSGDLSVYWYQQSLDQGLQFLIQYYNGEERAKGNILERFSAQQFPDLHSELNLSSLELGDSALYFCASSEMTGTDEQYFGPGTRLTVT.